This T cell receptor (beta chain) was recovered during a study of cytomegalovirus exposure and HLA in healthy donors. The CDR3 length is 15 residues. Trimming cost V 4 bases and J 4 bases, with 13 bases left between them. Per germline, CDR1 SEHNR and CDR2 FQNEAQ (reference sequence). The PCR employed 60 Vbeta primers together with 13 Jbeta primers. Assay used: immunoSEQ multiplex PCR; TCRdb lists only in-frame clones, some missing. The sample carries approximately 170,000 clones, 75% to 85% recorded once. Nominally healthy donors were sampled, though unrecorded immune exposures were likely. Only one count was recorded for this clone.

The origin of this receptor is a male donor in good health and CMV-seropositive. The chain has TRBV7-9 and TRBJ2-2; a possible D gene is TRBD1 (6 bases). What was sequenced was PBMCs. This CDR3 reads CASSSLQGSTGELFF. DNA of the CDR3: TGTGCCAGCAGCTCCTTACAGGGCTCCACCGGGGAGCTGTTTTTT.